The clone carrying this T cell receptor (beta chain) was counted only a few times. The antigen is not known. The data were produced by immunoSEQ multiplex PCR, yet TCRdb's version contains in-frame clones alone and is incomplete. The repertoire includes 77,000 or so clones, about 89% of them detected once, and less than 0.55% sits in the top ten. The record originates from a study of OX40 agonist ivuxolimab in advanced cancers. Study as a whole: Participants averaged roughly 60 years of age (range about 23 to 90) and were roughly 80% male. People who had prior anti-PD-1, anti-PD-L1 or anti-CTLA-4 therapy could take part, and 35% to 50% had some.

Study-wide findings and caveats: The antigen specificity of the peripheral T cells (those that were expanded) was not determined.

This specimen consisted of CD4+ or CD8+ T cells sorted from blood, obtained in a trial of the OX40 agonist ivuxolimab. This sequence originates from an adult with an advanced solid tumor such as melanoma, head and neck, liver or kidney cancer.

The CDR3 coding sequence is TGTGCCAGCAGTTCGACCGACAGGGAAGCTTTCTTT. Translation gives CASSSTDREAFF. V gene TRBV28 combines with J gene TRBJ1-1, with D possibly matching TRBD1 (6 bases). This CDR3 has 12 amino acids. Looked up from germline, CDR1 is MDHEN and CDR2 is SYDVKM. Trimming removed 4 bases at V and 8 bases at J, with 11 bases between.